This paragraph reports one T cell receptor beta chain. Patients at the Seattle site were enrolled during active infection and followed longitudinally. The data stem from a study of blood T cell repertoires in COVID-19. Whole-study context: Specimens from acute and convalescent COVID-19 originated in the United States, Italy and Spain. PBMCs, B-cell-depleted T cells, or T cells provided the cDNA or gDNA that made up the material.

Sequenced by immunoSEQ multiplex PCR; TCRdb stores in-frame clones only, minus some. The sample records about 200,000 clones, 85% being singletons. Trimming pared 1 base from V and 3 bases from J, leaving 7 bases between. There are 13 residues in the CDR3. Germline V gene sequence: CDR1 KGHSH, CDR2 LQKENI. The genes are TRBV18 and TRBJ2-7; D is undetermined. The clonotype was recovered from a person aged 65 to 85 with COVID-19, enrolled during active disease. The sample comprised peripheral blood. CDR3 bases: TGTGCCAGCTCACCACGACGGAGCTACGAGCAGTACTTC. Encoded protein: CASSPRRSYEQYF.